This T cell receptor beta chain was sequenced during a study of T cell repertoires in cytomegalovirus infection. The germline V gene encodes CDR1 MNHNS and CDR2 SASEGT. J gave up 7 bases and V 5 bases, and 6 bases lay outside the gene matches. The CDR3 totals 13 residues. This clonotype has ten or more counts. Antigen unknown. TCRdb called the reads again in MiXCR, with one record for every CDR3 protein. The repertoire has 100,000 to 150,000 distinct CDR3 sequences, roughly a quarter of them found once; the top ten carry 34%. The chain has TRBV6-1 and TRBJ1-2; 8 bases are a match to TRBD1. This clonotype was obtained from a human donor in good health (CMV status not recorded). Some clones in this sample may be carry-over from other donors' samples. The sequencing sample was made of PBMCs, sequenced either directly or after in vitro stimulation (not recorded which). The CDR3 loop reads CASSLSGGRGYTF. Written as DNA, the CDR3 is TGTGCCAGCAGTCTTTCAGGGGGCCGTGGCTACACCTTC.